This is a list of T cell receptor beta chains from one sample in a study of T cells in Graves' hyperthyroidism and ophthalmopathy. Each CDR3 protein gets one entry after TCRdb re-called the multiplex PCR reads with MiXCR. The sample consists of around 600,000 distinct CDR3 sequences, 15% to 19% of them appearing once. The sample was blood. The source of these receptors is a young woman with Graves' hyperthyroidism. CDR3s include the opening cysteine and the closing phenylalanine or tryptophan. D genes are given only for firm matches. Where a row states a size, it is once, few, many or the class of an expanded clone; other rows omit it.

size	D	J	V	CDR3	DNA
many	.	TRBJ1-5	TRBV2	CASSDGLNQPQHF	TGTGCCAGCTCGGATGGCCTCAATCAGCCCCAGCATTTT
many	.	TRBJ2-5	TRBV20-1	CSARDLGRQETQYF	TGCAGTGCTAGAGATCTAGGCAGGCAAGAGACCCAGTACTTC
.	.	TRBJ2-5	TRBV10-3	CAISDSTTRGETQYF	TGTGCCATCAGTGACAGCACTACCAGGGGAGAGACCCAGTACTTC
.	.	TRBJ1-2	TRBV7-9	CASSLGMDYGYTF	TGTGCCAGCAGCTTGGGGATGGACTATGGCTACACCTTC
.	.	TRBJ2-2	TRBV20-1	CSARPGPGELFF	TGCAGTGCTAGACCCGGACCCGGGGAGCTGTTTTTT
many	TRBD1	TRBJ1-1	TRBV7-9	CASSFGQGAEAFF	TGTGCCAGCAGCTTTGGACAGGGTGCTGAAGCTTTCTTT
many	.	TRBJ2-1	TRBV20-1	CSASARYPINNEQFF	TGCAGTGCTAGCGCTAGGTACCCTATCAATAATGAGCAGTTCTTC
many	TRBD1	TRBJ2-5	TRBV20-1	CSADRVQETQYF	TGCAGTGCCGACAGGGTTCAAGAGACCCAGTACTTC
.	.	TRBJ1-1	TRBV4-3	CASSPVRRGRPVVAFF	TGCGCCAGCAGCCCCGTGAGGAGGGGCCGACCAGTTGTAGCTTTCTTT
many	.	TRBJ2-7	TRBV9	CASSVTGLSYEQYF	TGTGCCAGCAGCGTAACCGGGTTATCCTACGAGCAGTACTTC
.	.	TRBJ2-3	TRBV10-2	CASIIPGTDTQYF	TGCGCCAGCATTATCCCTGGCACAGATACGCAGTATTTT
few	TRBD2	TRBJ2-5	TRBV29-1	CSVTSGGLQETQYF	TGCAGCGTGACTAGCGGGGGCTTACAAGAGACCCAGTACTTC
.	.	TRBJ2-1	TRBV10-1	CASSESGYNEQFF	TGCGCCAGCAGTGAGTCCGGCTACAATGAGCAGTTCTTC
.	.	TRBJ1-4	TRBV6-1	CAGSEGGQEKLFF	TGTGCCGGCAGTGAAGGAGGCCAAGAAAAACTGTTTTTT
.	TRBD2	TRBJ2-3	TRBV12-3/TRBV12-4	CASRTSGGRDTQYF	TGTGCCAGCAGAACTAGCGGCGGCAGAGATACGCAGTATTTT
many	.	TRBJ2-3	TRBV27	CASSLGYPGTWEDTQYF	TGTGCCAGCAGTTTAGGTTATCCCGGGACATGGGAAGATACGCAGTATTTT
many	TRBD2	TRBJ2-7	TRBV20-1	CSARTSRYEQYF	TGCAGTGCTCGGACTAGCCGCTACGAGCAGTACTTC
.	TRBD2	TRBJ2-7	TRBV6-5	CASSWGLAGVSYEQYF	TGTGCCAGCAGTTGGGGACTAGCGGGAGTATCCTACGAGCAGTACTTC
many	.	TRBJ2-3	TRBV5-4	CASSDRTESTDTQYF	TGTGCCAGCAGCGACCGGACAGAGAGCACAGATACGCAGTATTTT
many	.	TRBJ2-1	TRBV7-3	CASSPQGREGYEQFF	TGTGCCAGCAGCCCCCAGGGGCGGGAAGGCTATGAGCAGTTCTTC
many	TRBD1	TRBJ2-3	TRBV10-3	CAISRQGSRDTQYF	TGTGCCATCAGTCGACAGGGGTCCCGAGATACGCAGTATTTT
many	.	TRBJ1-1	TRBV30	CAWSVHGNEAFF	TGTGCCTGGAGTGTACATGGTAATGAAGCTTTCTTT
once	TRBD1	TRBJ2-7	TRBV7-2	CASSLSGTGGPSSYEQYF	TGTGCCAGCAGCTTATCCGGGACAGGGGGACCAAGCTCCTACGAGCAGTACTTC
few	.	TRBJ2-7	TRBV15	CATSRGEIRDSLHEQYF	TGTGCCACCAGCAGGGGGGAGATCCGGGACTCCCTCCACGAGCAGTACTTC
.	.	TRBJ2-2	TRBV7-9	CASSFRGITNVGELFF	TGTGCCAGCAGCTTCAGGGGTATTACCAATGTCGGGGAGCTGTTTTTT
.	.	TRBJ2-1	TRBV6-2/TRBV6-3	CASSYPARGSSHYNEQFF	TGTGCCAGCAGTTACCCTGCCCGGGGGTCAAGTCACTACAATGAGCAGTTCTTC
many	.	TRBJ2-5	TRBV11-2	CASSLWVGGETQYF	TGTGCCAGCAGCTTATGGGTAGGGGGGGAGACCCAGTACTTC
many	TRBD1	TRBJ2-7	TRBV7-2	CASSSGQIYEQYF	TGTGCCAGCAGCTCGGGACAGATCTACGAGCAGTACTTC
few	.	TRBJ2-1	TRBV24-1	CATSDLRSLTNNEQFF	TGTGCCACCAGTGATTTGCGGTCACTGACAAACAATGAGCAGTTCTTC
few	.	TRBJ2-1	TRBV29-1	CSVWPPPGSYNEQFF	TGCAGCGTTTGGCCCCCTCCCGGCTCCTACAATGAGCAGTTCTTC
many	TRBD1	TRBJ2-3	TRBV20-1	CSAPRTGSPDTQYF	TGCAGTGCCCCCCGGACAGGAAGCCCAGATACGCAGTATTTT
.	TRBD2	TRBJ2-1	TRBV11-2	CASNQLAGVSEQFF	TGTGCCAGCAATCAACTAGCGGGAGTAAGTGAGCAGTTCTTC
few	.	TRBJ1-5	TRBV4-1	CASSQAGLSNQPQHF	TGCGCCAGCAGCCAAGCGGGCCTAAGCAATCAGCCCCAGCATTTT
few	.	TRBJ1-5	TRBV12-3/TRBV12-4	CASSPLTGPEGAQHF	TGTGCCAGCAGCCCATTAACAGGGCCCGAAGGGGCCCAGCATTTT
few	TRBD2	TRBJ2-7	TRBV29-1	CSVEATSGSDFAYEQYF	TGCAGCGTTGAAGCGACTAGCGGGAGTGATTTTGCCTACGAGCAGTACTTC
.	.	TRBJ2-7	TRBV5-8	CASSTQRGGTVDDEQYF	TGTGCCAGCAGCACACAACGAGGCGGGACAGTGGATGACGAGCAGTACTTC
many	TRBD1	TRBJ2-3	TRBV5-1	CASSSGQGADTQYF	TGTGCCAGCAGTTCCGGACAGGGCGCAGATACGCAGTATTTT
many	TRBD1	TRBJ1-2	TRBV3-1	CASSQGSGQGRGYTF	TGTGCCAGCAGCCAAGGTTCGGGACAGGGGAGAGGCTACACCTTC
.	.	TRBJ2-2	TRBV28	CASSPSRVGVGSGELFF	TGTGCCAGCAGTCCAAGCAGGGTCGGTGTTGGTTCCGGGGAGCTGTTTTTT
many	.	TRBJ1-1	TRBV18	CASSRQRPSNTEAFF	TGTGCCAGCTCACGTCAGCGGCCGTCGAACACTGAAGCTTTCTTT
many	TRBD2	TRBJ2-3	TRBV6-1	CASTTQGLAGTDTQYF	TGTGCCAGCACCACTCAGGGACTAGCTGGGACAGATACGCAGTATTTT
many	TRBD2	TRBJ2-7	TRBV28	CASRFNLGTSGTYEQYF	TGTGCCAGCAGGTTCAACCTCGGGACTAGCGGAACTTACGAGCAGTACTTC
.	TRBD2	TRBJ2-1	TRBV5-1	CASRRTGTRNNEQFF	TGCGCCAGCAGGCGAACCGGGACTAGGAATAATGAGCAGTTCTTC